The 30 T cell receptor beta chains in this list originate from one sample, sequenced in a study of T cell changes during pregnancy in multiple sclerosis. Here immunoSEQ multiplex PCR was the method, and the copy in TCRdb shows in-frame clones only, minus some. The sample has tens of thousands of clones, roughly 91% seen once. The source was CD4+ T cells from peripheral blood mononuclear cells, collected in the third trimester of pregnancy. Receptor source: a female donor in good health, enrolled as a control in a pregnancy study.

The V call is TRBV6-5, the J call TRBJ1-2; D is perhaps TRBD1 (5 bases). Germline lookup yields CDR1 MNHEY and CDR2 SVGAGI. The CDR3 runs to 11 residues. Trimming left V 7 bases short and J 8 bases short, with 11 bases between. CDR3 sequence: CASTKGAGYTF. CDR3 in DNA: TGTGCCAGCACCAAAGGGGCGGGCTACACCTTC.

V is TRBV7-9 and J is TRBJ2-1; TRBD2 matches 11 bases. Germline V CDR1 and CDR2: SEHNR, FQNEAQ (reference sequence). After removal of 3 bases from V and 7 bases from J, the junction contained 2 bases not matched to a gene. This CDR3 contains 14 residues. The CDR3 spells CASSLTSGVNEQFF. As DNA, the CDR3 is TGTGCCAGCAGCTTGACTAGCGGGGTGAATGAGCAGTTCTTC.

In DNA, the CDR3 is TGTGCCAGCAGCTCGGGACAGGGAAGGTGGAATCAGCCCCAGCATTTT. This translates into CASSSGQGRWNQPQHF. The J gene is TRBJ1-5, the V gene TRBV5-8; 9 bases match TRBD1. V shed 3 bases and J 4 bases; nucleotides not matched to a gene: 8. This CDR3 is 16 amino acids long. From germline, CDR1 is SGHTS and CDR2 YDEGEE.

The chain recombines TRBV5-6 with TRBJ1-2; 8 nucleotides agree with TRBD1. Looked up from germline, CDR1 is SGHDT and CDR2 is YYEEEE. The CDR3 runs to 18 residues. The V gene end was trimmed by 1 base and the J gene end by 7 bases; junction bases not matched to a gene: 18. The CDR3 region has the DNA TGTGCCAGCAGCTTGCACATTCTATGGCGACAGGGGAGTCTTGGCTACACCTTC. The encoded protein is CASSLHILWRQGSLGYTF.

The genes are TRBV4-3 and TRBJ2-3; unclear D gene. Germline V CDR1 and CDR2: LGHNA, YSLEER. This CDR3 has 11 residues. Trimming cost V 4 bases and J 5 bases, with 4 bases left between them. CDR3 in DNA: TGCGCCAGCAGCCTCCAAGATACGCAGTATTTT. Protein product: CASSLQDTQYF.

This chain uses TRBV7-2 with TRBJ2-7; 10 positions agree with TRBD1. Unmatched junction bases numbered 13, after V lost 5 bases and J lost 3 bases. Germline values: CDR1 SGHTA, CDR2 FQGNSA. This CDR3 spans 17 amino acids. The CDR3 protein is CASSPTGGTGDFYEQYF. DNA for the CDR3: TGTGCCAGCAGCCCTACGGGGGGGACAGGGGACTTCTACGAGCAGTACTTC. Looking up the rest from reference TRBV7-2 and TRBJ2-7 gives the full variable domain: GAGVSQSPSNKVTEKGKDVELRCDPISGHTALYWYRQSLGQGLEFLIYFQGNSAPDKSGLPSDRFSAERTGGSVSTLTIQRTQQEDSAVYLCASSPTGGTGDFYEQYFGPGTRLTVT.

This clone appeared a few times. The V call is TRBV9, the J call TRBJ1-1; 8 bases are shared with TRBD1. CDR1 and CDR2 from the germline V gene are SGDLS and YYNGEE. The CDR3 contains 16 residues. V lost 0 bases and J lost 3; bases outside the gene matches: 7. In nucleotides, the CDR3 is TGTGCCAGCAGCGTAGGCCAGGGGGCCGAGGACACTGAAGCTTTCTTT. Its protein product is CASSVGQGAEDTEAFF.

V is TRBV19 and J is TRBJ1-3; 8 bases match TRBD1. This CDR3 comprises 15 residues. J was trimmed by 0 bases and V by 6 bases; bases with no gene match: 4. In germline, CDR1 is LNHDA, CDR2 SQIVND (reference sequence). The CDR3 DNA sequence: TGTGCCAGTAGCCCGACAGGGGACTCTGGAAACACCATATATTTT. Protein product: CASSPTGDSGNTIYF.

This clone was seen once. The chain couples TRBV6-1 to TRBJ1-1; TRBD1 matches 7 bases. Trimming at V came to 2 bases and at J to 5 bases, leaving 8 bases not matched to a gene. Germline V lookup: CDR1 MNHNS, CDR2 SASEGT. CDR3 length: 15 residues. The DNA for the CDR3 is TGTGCCAGCAGTGAACTTGGAGGGGGCCTGACTGAAGCTTTCTTT. Its translation is CASSELGGGLTEAFF.

V usage is TRBV7-2 and J usage is TRBJ2-3; 9 bases are shared with TRBD2. CDR1 SGHTA and CDR2 FQGNSA come from the germline V gene. The CDR3 length is 14 residues. V trimming: 8 bases; J trimming: 6 bases; junction bases outside the gene matches: 9. The CDR3 spells CASGSSGGRDTQYF. Here the CDR3 DNA reads TGTGCCAGCGGAAGCAGCGGGGGGCGGGATACGCAGTATTTT.

The rearrangement joins TRBV30 to TRBJ2-2; the D is unclear. V dropped 3 bases and J dropped 1 base, with 12 bases sitting between them. The CDR3 is 15 amino acids. CDR1 GTSNPN and CDR2 SVGIG come from the germline V gene (reference sequence). The CDR3: CAWSTLRVNTGELFF. As DNA, the CDR3 is TGTGCCTGGAGCACTCTCCGGGTGAACACCGGGGAGCTGTTTTTT.

In this sample, this clone turned up once. The chain carries TRBV14 and TRBJ1-4; D is perhaps TRBD1 (5 bases). Germline CDR1 SGHDN, CDR2 FVKESK. V lost 4 bases, J lost 0 bases, and 12 bases lay in between. This CDR3 contains 16 residues. The CDR3 reads CASSRSGGATNEKLFF. CDR3 nucleotides: TGTGCCAGCAGCCGCAGCGGGGGAGCAACTAATGAAAAACTGTTTTTT. The entire variable domain, with the rest obtained from reference TRBV14 and TRBJ1-4, is as follows: EAGVTQFPSHSVIEKGQTVTLRCDPISGHDNLYWYRRVMGKEIKFLLHFVKESKQDESGMPNNRFLAERTGGTYSTLKVQPAELEDSGVYFCASSRSGGATNEKLFFGSGTQLSVL.

CDR3 coding DNA: TGTGCCAGCTCAGGGACAGGGGGAAACGTCGGCAATCAGCCCCAGCATTTT. It yields the protein CASSGTGGNVGNQPQHF. The chain links TRBV18 to TRBJ1-5; 11 nucleotides line up with TRBD1. The CDR3 sequence is 17 residues long. With 5 bases clipped from V and 2 bases from J, the junction kept 8 bases outside the gene matches. Germline V lookup: CDR1 KGHSH, CDR2 LQKENI.

The chain links TRBV4-1 to TRBJ2-2; 10 positions agree with TRBD2. After removal of 3 bases from V and 0 bases from J, the junction contained 4 bases not matched to a gene. Germline V lookup: CDR1 MGHRA, CDR2 YSYEKL. The CDR3 extends over 17 amino acids. The CDR3 reads CASSQGLARTNTGELFF. CDR3 DNA: TGCGCCAGCAGCCAGGGACTAGCGCGAACGAACACCGGGGAGCTGTTTTTT.

This CDR3 reads CASSLDLGGYTF. The CDR3 DNA is TGTGCCAGCAGCTTAGACCTCGGGGGCTACACCTTC. The V and J genes are TRBV7-2 and TRBJ1-2; D not resolved. The germline V gene encodes CDR1 SGHTA and CDR2 FQGNSA. This CDR3 has 12 residues. V lost 1 base, J lost 8 bases, and 8 bases lay in between.

The chain carries TRBV5-1 and TRBJ2-5; D is possibly TRBD1 (7 bases). Trimming pared 7 bases from V and 1 base from J, leaving 20 bases between. Germline V gives CDR1 SGHRS, CDR2 YFSETQ. The CDR3 runs to 16 residues. The CDR3 nucleotides read TGCGCCAGCTTCAGGGGGGAGAGGACCTTCCAAGAGACCCAGTACTTC. This encodes CASFRGERTFQETQYF.

J is TRBJ1-2 and V is TRBV7-9, with D uncertain. Germline CDR1 SEHNR, CDR2 FQNEAQ (reference sequence). The CDR3 consists of 13 residues. The ends were cut back, 1 base at V and 4 bases at J, with 7 bases in the middle. CDR3 sequence: CASSLGRTYGYTF. CDR3 in DNA: TGTGCCAGCAGCTTAGGCAGAACCTATGGCTACACCTTC.

The rearrangement joins TRBV5-8 to TRBJ1-4, with 10 bases aligning to TRBD1. J gave up 2 bases and V 2 bases, and 3 bases lay outside the gene matches. This CDR3 has 16 amino acids. Germline CDR1 reads SGHTS; CDR2 reads YDEGEE. The CDR3 region is CASSFRTGGTNEKLFF. The CDR3 nucleotides are TGTGCCAGCAGCTTCCGGACAGGGGGTACTAATGAAAAACTGTTTTTT.

The chain joins TRBV5-1 to TRBJ1-2; D is undetermined. Per germline, CDR1 SGHRS and CDR2 YFSETQ. The CDR3 has 14 amino acids. The V gene lost 4 bases and the J gene lost 1 base, with 11 bases spanning the gap. This chain's CDR3 is CASSPIPDNYGYTF. DNA for the CDR3: TGCGCCAGCAGCCCCATTCCAGATAACTATGGCTACACCTTC.

The chain joins TRBV9 to TRBJ1-1, with D perhaps TRBD1 (6 bases). Trimming took off 4 bases at V and 4 bases at J, with 17 bases between the two ends. This CDR3 region has 15 residues. Germline assignment: CDR1 SGDLS and CDR2 YYNGEE. The CDR3 DNA follows: TGTGCCAGCAGCCCCAAGACAGGAAGGGGCACTGAAGCTTTCTTT. It encodes CASSPKTGRGTEAFF.

The CDR3 DNA follows: TGTGCCAGCAGCCAAGTCGACAGGGTCTTCACCGGGGAGCTGTTTTTT. It yields the protein CASSQVDRVFTGELFF. The chain recombines TRBV14 with TRBJ2-2, with 7 bases that match TRBD1. Germline V gene lookup returns CDR1 SGHDN and CDR2 FVKESK. CDR3 length: 16 amino acids. V lost 1 base, J lost 4 bases, and 6 bases stayed unmatched.

The rearrangement uses TRBV2 and TRBJ2-5; D unclear. Germline V gives CDR1 SNHLY, CDR2 FYNNEI. Trimming took off 6 bases at V and 4 bases at J, with 6 bases between the two ends. The CDR3 length is 11 residues. Here the CDR3 reads CASSFIETQYF. The CDR3 coding sequence is TGTGCCAGCAGCTTTATAGAGACCCAGTACTTC.

Regarding this clone: Other DNA sequences in the same sample also yield this CDR3. This rearrangement joins TRBV5-6 to TRBJ2-7; 9 nucleotides align to TRBD1. The CDR3 is 14 residues long. Per the germline V gene, CDR1 is SGHDT and CDR2 is YYEEEE. After removal of 2 bases from V and 2 bases from J, the junction contained 2 bases not matched to a gene. CDR3 in amino acids: CASSFGQGTYEQYF. Here the CDR3 DNA reads TGTGCCAGCAGCTTTGGACAGGGGACCTACGAGCAGTACTTC.

The chain employs TRBV15 and TRBJ2-1; 9 bases line up with TRBD1. V was clipped by 3 bases and J by 8 bases; unmatched bases: 2. The CDR3 covers 13 residues. Germline V CDR1 and CDR2: LNHNV, YYDKDF (reference sequence). CDR3 sequence: CATSRDRGYEQFF. The CDR3 nucleotides are TGTGCCACCAGCAGGGACAGGGGTTATGAGCAGTTCTTC.

This chain uses TRBV19 with TRBJ2-1, with 7 bases matching TRBD2. With 6 bases clipped from V and 6 bases from J, the junction kept 8 bases outside the gene matches. The CDR3 totals 14 residues. CDR1 and CDR2 (germline): LNHDA, SQIVND (reference sequence). CDR3 in amino acids: CASRLGTTFNEQFF. For the CDR3, the DNA is TGTGCCAGTAGATTAGGGACTACCTTCAATGAGCAGTTCTTC. Full variable domain (outside the CDR3, taken from reference TRBV19 and TRBJ2-1): DGGITQSPKYLFRKEGQNVTLSCEQNLNHDAMYWYRQDPGQGLRLIYYSQIVNDFQKGDIAEGYSVSREKKESFPLTVTSAQKNPTAFYLCASRLGTTFNEQFFGPGTRLTVL.

The CDR3 reads CAWSAAEVGYEQYF. The CDR3 region has the DNA TGTGCCTGGAGTGCCGCGGAGGTTGGCTACGAGCAGTACTTC. This sequence joins TRBV30 and TRBJ2-7, with D perhaps matching TRBD2 (5 bases). Germline CDR1 GTSNPN, CDR2 SVGIG (reference sequence). The CDR3 consists of 14 residues. Trimming took 1 base from V and 3 from J, leaving 13 bases between them. Supplemented by reference TRBV30 and TRBJ2-7, the full variable domain reads SQTIHQWPATLVQPVGSPLSLECTVEGTSNPNLYWYRQAAGRGLQLLFYSVGIGQISSEVPQNLSASRPQDRQFILSSKKLLLSDSGFYLCAWSAAEVGYEQYFGPGTRLTVT.

The chain links TRBV4-1 to TRBJ1-2; TRBD1 agrees at 9 bases. Germline CDR1 is MGHRA and CDR2 is YSYEKL. The CDR3 consists of 17 residues. The V and J ends lost 0 bases and 4 bases, in that order; junction bases with no gene match: 9. The CDR3 DNA reads TGCGCCAGCAGCCAAGATAAGGGGGACAGGGCATTCTATGGCTACACCTTC. Protein product: CASSQDKGDRAFYGYTF.

The chain uses TRBV5-1 and TRBJ1-4; the match to TRBD1 covers 8 bases. The CDR3 contains 14 residues. Germline V CDR1 and CDR2: SGHRS, YFSETQ. The trim removed 0 bases at V and 8 bases at J, leaving 3 bases unmatched. The CDR3 region is CASSLGGQAEKLFF. Here the CDR3 DNA reads TGCGCCAGCAGCTTGGGGGGACAGGCAGAAAAACTGTTTTTT.

V and J are TRBV7-8 and TRBJ1-3; D uncertain. The CDR3 covers 13 residues. The V gene's germline CDR1 is SGHVS and CDR2 FQNEAQ. V was trimmed by 8 bases and J by 4 bases, leaving 12 bases between them. The CDR3: CASSPTRGNTIYF. As DNA, the CDR3 is TGTGCCAGCTCCCCGACACGAGGAAACACCATATATTTT. The full variable domain, in which reference TRBV7-8 and TRBJ1-3 provide the parts outside the CDR3, is GAGVSQSPRYKVAKRGQDVALRCDPISGHVSLFWYQQALGQGPEFLTYFQNEAQLDKSGLPSDRFFAERPEGSVSTLKIQRTQQEDSAVYLCASSPTRGNTIYFGEGSWLTVV.

The chain combines TRBV19 with TRBJ2-1; D is possibly TRBD1 (6 bases). Trimming removed 5 bases at V and 7 bases at J, with 27 bases between. The germline gives CDR1 LNHDA, CDR2 SQIVND (reference sequence). CDR3 length: 18 amino acids. CDR3 nucleotides: TGTGCCAGTAGTCTAAGACCCTCCGGACAGCAACGACTTAATGAGCAGTTCTTC. Its protein is CASSLRPSGQQRLNEQFF.